The entry below gives a single T cell receptor beta chain sequence along with its context. TCRdb used MiXCR to reprocess the RT-PCR reads, holding one entry per CDR3 protein. The table includes about a million distinct CDR3 sequences, more than 15% detected once. This entry belongs to a study of patients and donors after allogeneic stem cell transplantation. CDR3 size: 17 residues. Per germline, CDR1 SEHNR and CDR2 FQNEAQ (reference sequence). V was cut by 2 bases and J by 0 bases, with 16 bases left in between. The source of this sequence is a human donor who was either an allogeneic HSCT recipient or a stem cell or donor lymphocyte infusion donor (not recorded which). It is not recorded whose cells these are; they may come from a transplant donor. Input material: blood, either unsorted or a sorted T cell fraction (not recorded which). The chain links TRBV7-9 to TRBJ1-1; D possibly corresponds to TRBD1 (5 bases). The CDR3 coding sequence is TGTGCCAGCAGCTTACACCCAGGGCGACTTATGAACACTGAAGCTTTCTTT. Its protein product is CASSLHPGRLMNTEAFF.